Listed below are T cell receptor beta chains from one sample, sequenced in a study of T-cell reconstitution after alpha-beta-depleted transplantation in children. TCRdb processed the PCR reads anew with MiXCR; each CDR3 protein has one entry. The data show roughly 170,000 distinct CDR3 sequences, with roughly 7.5% seen just once and 3% to 3.5% held by the top ten. The sequences come from PBMCs from the stem cell graft donor, collected from the stem cell graft. These receptors all come from a human donor who donated a stem cell graft to a child with Wiskott-Aldrich syndrome. CDR3s include the opening cysteine and the closing phenylalanine or tryptophan. D genes are given only for firm matches.

>TRBD2|TRBV29-1|16|TRBJ2-5
CSVEDALAGWGETQYF
>TRBD1|TRBV29-1|15|TRBJ2-2
CSVLLRDRETGELFF
>TRBD2|TRBV20-1|15|TRBJ2-1
CSAGTSGRALNEQFF
>NA|TRBV9|15|TRBJ2-7
CASSVSAQGAYEQYF
>TRBD2|TRBV11-2|18|TRBJ2-1
CASSLDGTSGGLYNEQFF
>NA|TRBV7-9|14|TRBJ2-5
CASSSRDKEETQYF
>NA|TRBV5-1|12|TRBJ2-2
CASELNTGELFF
>NA|TRBV7-9|14|TRBJ1-2
CASSLPQANYGYTF
>NA|TRBV5-1|15|TRBJ2-7
CASSGTGTLGTEQYF
>NA|TRBV3-1|14|TRBJ1-3
CASSQPGPGNTIYF
>TRBD1|TRBV6-1|15|TRBJ1-6
CASSGDRGFDSPLHF
>NA|TRBV7-2|15|TRBJ1-2
CASSLGVTHQRGYTF
>TRBD2|TRBV5-1|16|TRBJ2-5
CASSFPLAGGQETQYF
>NA|TRBV7-9|17|TRBJ2-3
CASSLDSVKGFTDTQYF
>NA|TRBV12-3/TRBV12-4|15|TRBJ2-6
CASSRGLSGANVLTF
>TRBD2|TRBV12-3/TRBV12-4|15|TRBJ2-1
CASTNRLAAHNEQFF
>TRBD2|TRBV20-1|13|TRBJ2-1
CSAPGLVSGEQFF
>TRBD2|TRBV7-8|15|TRBJ2-1
CASSQSGSSYNEQFF
>TRBD2|TRBV7-8|14|TRBJ2-5
CASSVLAEGETQYF
>TRBD1|TRBV12-3/TRBV12-4|15|TRBJ2-5
CASSHSDRYQETQYF
>NA|TRBV18|14|TRBJ2-7
CASSPVRGSYEQYF
>TRBD1|TRBV12-3/TRBV12-4|16|TRBJ1-5
CASSVRTGVHNQPQHF
>TRBD1|TRBV6-5|15|TRBJ1-2
CASSLDRGPQGGYTF
>TRBD1|TRBV4-1|15|TRBJ2-7
CASSQSPTGFDEQYF
>NA|TRBV30|14|TRBJ2-2
CAWSWAGGTGELFF
>TRBD1|TRBV3-1|12|TRBJ1-2
CASSPGTAGYTF
>TRBD2|TRBV7-2|16|TRBJ2-1
CASSLDASGRPGEQFF
>TRBD1|TRBV7-2|15|TRBJ1-2
CASSPTVEGAKGYTF
>TRBD2|TRBV5-1|16|TRBJ2-7
CASSLGLAGVSYEQYF
>NA|TRBV14|13|TRBJ2-7
CASRHKNLPEQYF
>NA|TRBV29-1|12|TRBJ2-7
CSLGENAGEQYF
>TRBD1|TRBV12-3/TRBV12-4|18|TRBJ2-7
CASSPNEGGDRGTYEQYF
>NA|TRBV7-7|16|TRBJ2-5
CASSLVRGTDQETQYF
>NA|TRBV4-3|14|TRBJ2-5
CASSQSGSGETQYF
>NA|TRBV7-9|12|TRBJ1-1
CASSLFNAEVFF